This is a list of T cell receptor beta chains from one sample in a study of T cell repertoires in cytomegalovirus infection. TCRdb redid the calling of the reads with MiXCR, one entry per CDR3 protein. The repertoire holds over 300,000 distinct CDR3 sequences, with roughly 17% as singletons. The sequenced sample consisted of PBMCs. These receptors were collected from a human donor in good health (CMV status not recorded). Some clones in this sample may be carry-over from other donors' samples. Both conserved end residues are trimmed from each CDR3.

J gene | V gene | CDR3 protein
TRBJ2-7 | TRBV7-2 | ASRGGSEEQY
TRBJ2-5 | TRBV5-6 | ASSQTTGEMETQY
TRBJ2-7 | TRBV7-2 | ASSRTGAVFEQY
TRBJ2-4 | TRBV20-1 | SAGQGVKNIQY
TRBJ1-1 | TRBV28 | ASSLSSIWGRAF
TRBJ1-6 | TRBV5-4 | ASSHGTAGTLH
TRBJ2-7 | TRBV7-2 | ASSLGGPRAYEQY
TRBJ2-1 | TRBV19 | ASRRGGLYNEQF
TRBJ2-3 | TRBV20-1 | SATAGSTDTQY
TRBJ1-1 | TRBV28 | ASSYRNTEAF
TRBJ2-1 | TRBV2 | ASSRLAGMSSYNEQF
TRBJ2-7 | TRBV27 | ASSLSRLYEQY
TRBJ1-4 | TRBV6-6 | ASSPGFRHLNEKLF
TRBJ2-3 | TRBV20-1 | STTGGSSTDTQY
TRBJ1-2 | TRBV7-2 | ASSLGDGPHYGYT
TRBJ2-3 | TRBV7-9 | ASRRGQLSTDTQY
TRBJ1-2 | TRBV2 | ASSENPLYGYT
TRBJ2-5 | TRBV7-9 | ASSPRRTDETQY
TRBJ2-1 | TRBV4-2 | ASSQASLAGYEQF
TRBJ2-5 | TRBV28 | ASSPSTGAGQETQY
TRBJ2-3 | TRBV25-1 | ASSDYGSPTDTQY
TRBJ1-1 | TRBV18 | ASLKDRGTEAF
TRBJ1-5 | TRBV28 | ASSLSQGGFQPQH
TRBJ1-1 | TRBV20-1 | SARSAQGLNTEAF
TRBJ2-3 | TRBV6-1 | ASSPAAGGGADTQY
TRBJ2-4 | TRBV28 | ASSLPEGLGKNIQY
TRBJ2-1 | TRBV10-3 | AISLLAGGNNEQF
TRBJ1-1 | TRBV2 | ASRAGQTEAF
TRBJ1-2 | TRBV28 | ASSGPTGNGNYGYT
TRBJ2-1 | TRBV19 | ASSIPILLRTSGQNNEQF
TRBJ1-5 | TRBV4-1 | ASSQPGLDNQPQH
TRBJ2-5 | TRBV27 | ASSPDPIVARGTQY
TRBJ2-5 | TRBV28 | ASSSRTSYQETQY
TRBJ1-2 | TRBV20-1 | SARNNGYT
TRBJ2-7 | TRBV4-1 | ASRSDNIIDYEQY
TRBJ1-4 | TRBV12-3/TRBV12-4 | ASSRQGDATNEKLF
TRBJ1-1 | TRBV5-6 | ASSELMNTEAF
TRBJ2-5 | TRBV4-1 | ASSQLTLGEETQY
TRBJ2-3 | TRBV28 | ASSLTSGGVGTQY
TRBJ2-7 | TRBV6-5 | ASSYSSVYEQY
TRBJ2-2 | TRBV7-8 | ASSLEQATGELF
TRBJ1-3 | TRBV4-2 | ATQPRLTTGGNTIY
TRBJ1-2 | TRBV6-1 | ASSERQGDSYT
TRBJ2-1 | TRBV12-3/TRBV12-4 | ASSSRDRGYDEQF
TRBJ2-2 | TRBV12-3/TRBV12-4 | ASRGGRVNTGELF
TRBJ2-5 | TRBV6-1 | ASTELAGGLETQY
TRBJ2-3 | TRBV6-5 | ASSYSRGGLLGDTQY
TRBJ2-7 | TRBV6-2/TRBV6-3 | ASSYGLTYEQY
TRBJ1-4 | TRBV6-8 | ASIATGNEKLF
TRBJ2-5 | TRBV20-1 | SVDGQGLFGSRETQY
TRBJ2-7 | TRBV18 | ASSPPEEPYEQY